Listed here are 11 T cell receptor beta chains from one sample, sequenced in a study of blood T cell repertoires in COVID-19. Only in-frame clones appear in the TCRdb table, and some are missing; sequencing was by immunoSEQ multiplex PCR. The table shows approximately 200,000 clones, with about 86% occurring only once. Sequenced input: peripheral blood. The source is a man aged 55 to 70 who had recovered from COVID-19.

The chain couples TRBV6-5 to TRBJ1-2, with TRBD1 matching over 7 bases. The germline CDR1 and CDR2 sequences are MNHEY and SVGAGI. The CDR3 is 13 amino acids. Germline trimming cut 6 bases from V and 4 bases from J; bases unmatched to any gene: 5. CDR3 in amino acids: CASRTPGGYGYTF. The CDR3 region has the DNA TGTGCCAGCAGGACCCCAGGGGGCTATGGCTACACCTTC.

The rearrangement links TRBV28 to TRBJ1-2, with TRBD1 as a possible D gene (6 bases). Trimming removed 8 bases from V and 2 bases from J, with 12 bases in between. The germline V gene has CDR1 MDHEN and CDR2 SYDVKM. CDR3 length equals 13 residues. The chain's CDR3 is CASHRESNYGYTF. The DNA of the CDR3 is TGTGCCAGCCACAGGGAATCCAACTATGGCTACACCTTC.

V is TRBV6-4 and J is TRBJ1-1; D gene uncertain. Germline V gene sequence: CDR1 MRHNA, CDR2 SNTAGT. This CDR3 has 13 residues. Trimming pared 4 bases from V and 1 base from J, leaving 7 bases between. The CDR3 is CASSVLANTEAFF. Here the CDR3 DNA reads TGTGCCAGCAGTGTACTAGCGAACACTGAAGCTTTCTTT.

The CDR3 coding sequence is TGTGCCAGCAGCGGACTAGCGGGGTTCACAGATACGCAGTATTTT. Translating gives CASSGLAGFTDTQYF. V and J are TRBV6-5 and TRBJ2-3; TRBD2 aligns across 12 bases. Germline V gene data show CDR1 as MNHEY and CDR2 as SVGAGI. J was trimmed by 2 bases and V by 6 bases; bases with no gene match: 3. The CDR3 consists of 15 residues.

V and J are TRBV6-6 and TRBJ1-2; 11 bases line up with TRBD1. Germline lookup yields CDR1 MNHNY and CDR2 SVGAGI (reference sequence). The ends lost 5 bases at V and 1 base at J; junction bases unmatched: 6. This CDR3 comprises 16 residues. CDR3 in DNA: TGTGCCAGCAGTCGCCGGGACAGGGGGTTTAACTATGGCTACACCTTC. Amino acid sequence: CASSRRDRGFNYGYTF.

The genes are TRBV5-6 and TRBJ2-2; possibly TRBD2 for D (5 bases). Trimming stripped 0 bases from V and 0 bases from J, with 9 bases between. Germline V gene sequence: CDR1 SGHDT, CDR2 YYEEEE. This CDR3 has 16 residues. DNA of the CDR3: TGTGCCAGCAGCTTGGCCGGGGATGCGAACACCGGGGAGCTGTTTTTT. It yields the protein CASSLAGDANTGELFF.

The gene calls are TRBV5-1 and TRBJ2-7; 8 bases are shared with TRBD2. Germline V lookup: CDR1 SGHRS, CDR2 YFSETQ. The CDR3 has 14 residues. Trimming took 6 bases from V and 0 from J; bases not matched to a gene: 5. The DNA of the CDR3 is TGCGCCAGCACCCCGGGGGGGGTCTCCTACGAGCAGTACTTC. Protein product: CASTPGGVSYEQYF.

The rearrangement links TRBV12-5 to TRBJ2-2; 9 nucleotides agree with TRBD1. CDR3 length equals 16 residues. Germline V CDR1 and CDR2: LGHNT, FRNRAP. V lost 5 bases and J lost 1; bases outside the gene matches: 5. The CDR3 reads CASGAPGQGNTGELFF. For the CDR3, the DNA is TGTGCTAGTGGTGCTCCGGGACAGGGGAACACCGGGGAGCTGTTTTTT.

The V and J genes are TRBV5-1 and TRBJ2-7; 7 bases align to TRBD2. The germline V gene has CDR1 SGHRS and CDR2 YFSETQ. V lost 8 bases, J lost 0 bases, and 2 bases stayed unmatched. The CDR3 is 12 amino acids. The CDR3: CASGEGSYEQYF. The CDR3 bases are TGCGCCAGTGGGGAGGGCTCCTACGAGCAGTACTTC.

The CDR3 protein is CASSLLLGLAKSGEQYF. The CDR3 DNA reads TGTGCCAGCAGCTTACTACTTGGTCTAGCGAAGAGTGGCGAGCAGTACTTC. J is TRBJ2-7 and V is TRBV7-9; TRBD2 might be the D (6 bases). This CDR3 contains 17 residues. Between the trimmed V and J ends, which lost 2 bases and 6 bases, there was a span of 23 bases. Germline loops: CDR1 SEHNR, CDR2 FQNEAQ (reference sequence).

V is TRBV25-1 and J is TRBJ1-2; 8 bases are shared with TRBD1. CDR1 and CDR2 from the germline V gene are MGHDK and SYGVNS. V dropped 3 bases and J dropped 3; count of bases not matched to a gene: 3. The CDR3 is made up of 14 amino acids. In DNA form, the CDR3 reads TGTGCCAGCAGTGAGGACAGGGCGTACTATGGCTACACCTTC. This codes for CASSEDRAYYGYTF.